Presented here are 8 T cell receptor beta chains from one specimen sequenced in a study of vaccination effects on CD4 cells after COVID-19 (dated by TCRdb to the early 2020s). Library preparation used the immunoSEQ multiplex PCR assay. TCRdb took over this immuneACCESS table, retaining in-frame rearrangements with V and J assigned. Such tables are incomplete; in checked studies, under half of the missing clones stem from an unresolved V gene, and the remainder is unexplained. For this sample the table gives 25,000 to 35,000 clones, of which 83% were detected only once. The top ten clones comprise approximately 1.4% of the sample. The ViraFEST assay stimulated PBMC with viral peptide pools and then used TCR sequencing to identify antigen-specific CD4+ T cell clonotypes by expansion. After approximately 11 days of culture, CD4+ T cells were isolated with the EasySep CD4+ T cell isolation kit. Each participant received two doses of an mRNA SARS-CoV-2 vaccine, either BNT162b2 or mRNA-1273.

Their antigen targets remain unknown. The source material was CD4+ T cells from PBMCs cultured with HCoV-NL63 spike peptides, sampled after COVID-19 vaccination. This sample's cell subset or site label indicates: HCoV-NL63 spike overlapping peptide pool stimulation. Receptors were obtained from a human donor who received a COVID-19 vaccine. Some clones in this sample may be carry-over from other donors' samples.

This chain links TRBV30 with TRBJ1-2, with TRBD1 matching 8 bases. The V and J ends lost 1 base and 8 bases, in that order; junction bases with no gene match: 3. Germline values: CDR1 GTSNPN, CDR2 SVGIG (reference sequence). The CDR3 is made up of 12 amino acids. The CDR3: CAWSEAGGGYTF. CDR3 DNA: TGTGCCTGGAGTGAGGCAGGGGGCGGCTACACCTTC.

The CDR3 bases are TGTGCCAGCAGGCTGACAGCTTTCTTT. This sequence encodes CASRLTAFF. The chain employs TRBV12-3 or TRBV12-4 and TRBJ1-1; D not certain. The V gene lost 6 bases and the J gene lost 10 bases, with 6 bases spanning the gap. The CDR3 is made up of 9 amino acids.

The chain is built from TRBV10-1 and TRBJ2-5, with 15 bases fitting TRBD2. J lost 1 base, V lost 6 bases, and 12 bases had no gene match. CDR3 length: 19 amino acids. Germline V gene sequence: CDR1 WNHNN, CDR2 SYGVQD (reference sequence). The CDR3 DNA follows: TGCGCCAGCAGCAACCCAACCCCGGGACTAGCGGGGGGCCAAGAGACCCAGTACTTC. Its translation is CASSNPTPGLAGGQETQYF.

The chain uses TRBV3-1 (or the pseudogene TRBV3-2) and TRBJ1-3, with D unclear. Germline V gene data show CDR1 as LGHDT and CDR2 as YNNKEL (reference sequence). The CDR3 runs to 13 residues. The germline V and J ends were trimmed by 4 bases and 4 bases, with 8 bases remaining between them. CDR3 protein: CASSLGGGNTIYF. The CDR3 coding sequence is TGTGCCAGCAGCCTAGGTGGAGGAAACACCATATATTTT.

J is TRBJ2-4 and V is TRBV10-1; D might be TRBD2 (6 bases). This CDR3 spans 13 amino acids. Per the germline V gene, CDR1 is WNHNN and CDR2 is SYGVQD (reference sequence). Trimming pared 8 bases from V and 3 bases from J, leaving 11 bases between. The CDR3 sequence is CASQEGGKNIQYF. CDR3 coding DNA: TGCGCCAGCCAGGAGGGTGGCAAAAACATTCAGTACTTC.

The chain employs TRBV6-5 and TRBJ1-6, with TRBD1 matching over 10 bases. CDR1 and CDR2 from the germline V gene are MNHEY and SVGAGI. The CDR3 loop spans 15 amino acids. V lost 6 bases and J lost 8; bases outside the gene matches: 7. The chain's CDR3 is CASRGGTGVDSPLHF. The CDR3 nucleotides are TGTGCCAGCAGGGGGGGGACAGGGGTGGATTCACCCCTCCACTTT.

The rearrangement links TRBV19 to TRBJ1-1; D is unclear. CDR1 and CDR2 from the germline V gene are LNHDA and SQIVND (reference sequence). V shed 7 bases and J shed 3 bases, with 15 bases lying between them. The CDR3 covers 14 residues. The CDR3 protein is CASTSIGRYTEAFF. The DNA of the CDR3 is TGTGCCAGTACCTCAATCGGACGGTACACTGAAGCTTTCTTT.

There are a few counts of this clone. CDR3 residues: CASSTQLYPGELFF. CDR3 nucleotide sequence: TGTGCCAGCAGCACACAACTATACCCCGGGGAGCTGTTTTTT. V gene TRBV7-9 combines with J gene TRBJ2-2; D call uncertain. V was cut by 5 bases and J by 6 bases, with 13 bases left in between. CDR1 SEHNR and CDR2 FQNEAQ come from the germline V gene (reference sequence). CDR3 length: 14 residues.